The present TCR beta chain was sequenced within a study of cytomegalovirus exposure and HLA in healthy donors. Study-wide findings and caveats: The study recorded over 150 TCR beta chains that were cytomegalovirus-associated. Rare TCR sequences predominated, though certain public TCRs were found in many donors.

About this clone itself: Its antigen remains unidentified.

The CDR3 is 11 amino acids. V lost 5 bases to trimming and J lost 11 bases, with 10 bases between them. In germline, CDR1 is SGHVS, CDR2 FQNEAQ. Primers for the PCR totalled 60 Vbeta and 13 Jbeta. TCRdb keeps only in-frame clones here, not all; method: immunoSEQ multiplex PCR. The sample shows around 200,000 clones, over 80% of them seen only once. Source material: PBMCs. The clonotype originates from a man aged 40-49 years in good health and CMV-seropositive. The chain links TRBV7-8 to TRBJ1-5; D is unresolved. This CDR3 is CASSVGLTQHF. The CDR3 DNA sequence: TGTGCCAGCAGCGTAGGACTTACCCAGCATTTT.